What follows is one T cell receptor (beta chain) and its context. Its antigen is not identified. The data stem from a study of human T cells and chemical hapten exposure. Findings and limits, study-wide: All donors were alopecia patients, so their immunity may differ from that of healthy people.

MiXCR, run by TCRdb on the RACE reads, gives a single entry per CDR3 protein. The sample consists of about 140,000 distinct CDR3 sequences, approximately 12% of them appearing once. Time point denoted: patch test 2, 6 weeks after DPC sensitization. Regarding treatment: therapeutic diphenylcyclopropenone sensitization with weekly scalp DPC. The CDR3 has 16 residues. The V gene end was trimmed by 7 bases and the J gene end by 1 base; junction bases not matched to a gene: 11. Germline V gene data show CDR1 as MDHEN and CDR2 as SYDVKM. The material was whole blood, obtained in connection with sensitization to the hapten diphenylcyclopropenone (DPC). The sequence was obtained from a woman aged 45 to 65 with alopecia areata. Some clones in this sample may be carry-over from other donors' samples. The rearrangement links TRBV28 to TRBJ1-1; the match to TRBD1 covers 8 bases. The CDR3 reads CASTMGQGAWNTEAFF. The CDR3 DNA reads TGTGCCAGCACCATGGGTCAGGGGGCGTGGAACACTGAAGCTTTCTTT.